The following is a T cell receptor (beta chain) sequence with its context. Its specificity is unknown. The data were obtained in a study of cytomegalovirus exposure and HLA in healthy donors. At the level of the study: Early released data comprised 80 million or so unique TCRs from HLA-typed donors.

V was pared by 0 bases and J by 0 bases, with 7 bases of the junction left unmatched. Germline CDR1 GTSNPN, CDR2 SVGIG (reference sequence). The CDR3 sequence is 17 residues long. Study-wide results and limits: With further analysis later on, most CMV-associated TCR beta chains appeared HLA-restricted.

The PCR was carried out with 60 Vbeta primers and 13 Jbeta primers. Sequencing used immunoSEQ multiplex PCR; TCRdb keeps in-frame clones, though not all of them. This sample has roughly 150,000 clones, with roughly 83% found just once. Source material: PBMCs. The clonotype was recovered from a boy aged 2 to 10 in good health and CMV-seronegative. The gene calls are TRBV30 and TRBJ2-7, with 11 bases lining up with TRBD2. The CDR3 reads CAWSVRRTSGFSYEQYF. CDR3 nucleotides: TGTGCCTGGAGTGTACGGAGGACTAGCGGGTTCTCCTACGAGCAGTACTTC.